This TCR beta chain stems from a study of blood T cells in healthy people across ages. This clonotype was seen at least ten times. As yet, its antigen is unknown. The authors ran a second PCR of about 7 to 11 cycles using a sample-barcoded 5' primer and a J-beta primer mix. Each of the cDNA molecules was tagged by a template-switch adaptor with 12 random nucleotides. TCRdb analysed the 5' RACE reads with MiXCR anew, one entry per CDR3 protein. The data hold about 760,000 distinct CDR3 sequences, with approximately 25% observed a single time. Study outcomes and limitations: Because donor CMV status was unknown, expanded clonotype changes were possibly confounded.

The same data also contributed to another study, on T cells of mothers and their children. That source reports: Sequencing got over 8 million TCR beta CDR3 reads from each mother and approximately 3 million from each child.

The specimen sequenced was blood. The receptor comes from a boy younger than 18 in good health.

The CDR3 region is CASSPTSGPYNEQFF. CDR3 DNA sequence: TGTGCCAGCAGTCCGACTAGCGGACCCTACAATGAGCAGTTCTTC. This chain links TRBV7-9 with TRBJ2-1; 9 bases match TRBD2. Germline CDR1 and CDR2: SEHNR and FQNEAQ (reference sequence). This CDR3 contains 15 residues. Trimming at V came to 6 bases and at J to 2 bases, leaving 5 bases not matched to a gene. The full variable domain, its missing parts supplied by reference TRBV7-9 and TRBJ2-1, is DTGVSQNPRHKITKRGQNVTFRCDPISEHNRLYWYRQTLGQGPEFLTYFQNEAQLEKSRLLSDRFSAERPKGSFSTLEIQRTEQGDSAMYLCASSPTSGPYNEQFFGPGTRLTVL.